This T cell receptor beta chain was found in a study of blood T cell repertoires in COVID-19. Sequenced by immunoSEQ multiplex PCR; TCRdb stores in-frame clones only, minus some. The sample includes fewer than 250,000 clones, almost 85% of them seen just once. Concerning this clone itself: The sample contains more than one DNA sequence encoding this CDR3.

CDR1 is MDHEN, CDR2 SYDVKM, per germline. This CDR3 has 12 residues. V was trimmed by 3 bases and J by 5 bases, leaving 7 bases between them. The sample comprised peripheral blood. The V call is TRBV28, the J call TRBJ1-2; D unclear. This TCR was sampled from a woman aged 45-59 years with active or convalescent COVID-19. The CDR3 DNA sequence: TGTGCCAGCAGTTTGACCGGGTATGGCTACACCTTC. It encodes CASSLTGYGYTF.